This is a list of T cell receptor beta chains from one sample in a study of CD8+CD57+ T cells in acquired aplastic anemia. TCRdb independently ran MiXCR on the reads; one entry per CDR3 protein. The data show 300,000 or so distinct CDR3 sequences, around three fifths seen once. Sample: sorted CD4+, CD8+, or CD8+CD57+ T cells (not recorded which) from PBMCs. Receptors were obtained from a human donor with severe aplastic anemia or a healthy control (not recorded which). CDR3s include the opening cysteine and the closing phenylalanine or tryptophan. D genes are given only for firm matches. Clone size is not always given. Where it is, it says once, few, many or a class for expanded clones.

D gene: TRBD1; J gene: TRBJ1-5; clone size: -; V gene: TRBV15; CDR3 DNA: TGTGCCACCAGCAGCCGGACAGGGGGCAGAGGGAATCAGCCCCAGCATTTT; CDR3 protein: CATSSRTGGRGNQPQHF
D gene: TRBD1; J gene: TRBJ1-2; clone size: -; V gene: TRBV24-1; CDR3 DNA: TGTGCCACCAGTGACAGAACAGGGGTTAACTATGGCTACACCTTC; CDR3 protein: CATSDRTGVNYGYTF
D gene: -; J gene: TRBJ1-1; clone size: -; V gene: TRBV19; CDR3 DNA: TGTGCCAGTAGCTTGGGGGCGATTGGGACTGAAGCTTTCTTT; CDR3 protein: CASSLGAIGTEAFF
D gene: -; J gene: TRBJ1-3; clone size: -; V gene: TRBV3-1; CDR3 DNA: TGTGCCAGCAGCCCCTCAATCTCTGGAAACACCATATATTTT; CDR3 protein: CASSPSISGNTIYF
D gene: -; J gene: TRBJ1-1; clone size: many; V gene: TRBV12-3/TRBV12-4; CDR3 DNA: TGTGCCAGCACCTTATCGGGGACGAGCACTGAAGCTTTCTTT; CDR3 protein: CASTLSGTSTEAFF
D gene: -; J gene: TRBJ1-5; clone size: many; V gene: TRBV12-3/TRBV12-4; CDR3 DNA: TGTGCCAGCAGTCCGGAACAGGGCTTTAGGCAGCCCCAGCATTTT; CDR3 protein: CASSPEQGFRQPQHF
D gene: TRBD1; J gene: TRBJ2-6; clone size: -; V gene: TRBV7-9; CDR3 DNA: TGTGCCAGCAGCCAGCCCTTGGACAGGGTGAACACTGAAGCTTTC; CDR3 protein: CASSQPLDRVNTEAF
D gene: -; J gene: TRBJ1-2; clone size: once; V gene: TRBV7-3; CDR3 DNA: TGTGCCAGCAGCGCGGACGGTAACTATGGCTACACCTTC; CDR3 protein: CASSADGNYGYTF
D gene: TRBD2; J gene: TRBJ2-5; clone size: -; V gene: TRBV20-1; CDR3 DNA: TGCAGTGCTGACTTTCTTCCTAGCGGGAGGGCTGAAGAGACCCAGTACTTC; CDR3 protein: CSADFLPSGRAEETQYF
D gene: TRBD1; J gene: TRBJ1-5; clone size: -; V gene: TRBV2; CDR3 DNA: TGTGCCAGCAGTGAAGAGGGGACAGGTAATCAGCCCCAGCATTTT; CDR3 protein: CASSEEGTGNQPQHF
D gene: -; J gene: TRBJ1-1; clone size: -; V gene: TRBV7-2; CDR3 DNA: TGTGCGGATTACATGAACACTGAAGCTTTCTTT; CDR3 protein: CADYMNTEAFF
D gene: -; J gene: TRBJ2-5; clone size: few; V gene: TRBV10-3; CDR3 DNA: TGTGCCTCCCAGAGGGAGACGGGAGAGACCCAGTACTTC; CDR3 protein: CASQRETGETQYF
D gene: TRBD1; J gene: TRBJ1-1; clone size: -; V gene: TRBV20-1; CDR3 DNA: TGCAGTGCTAGATCGAGGGGGCAGACTGAAGCTTTCTTT; CDR3 protein: CSARSRGQTEAFF
D gene: -; J gene: TRBJ2-7; clone size: many; V gene: TRBV29-1; CDR3 DNA: TGCAGCGCCCTTGGACACCTCTCCTACGAGCAGTACTTC; CDR3 protein: CSALGHLSYEQYF